Below, 21 T cell receptor beta chains from the same sample are listed, as sequenced in a study of metastatic and nonmetastatic thyroid tumors. TCRdb re-called the PCR reads with MiXCR. The repertoire holds around 27,000 clones, 15% seen once, with about 3.6% in the top ten. Ahead of thyroid surgery, no patient had received treatment of any kind. The material sequenced was blood. All receptors come from a female donor with papillary thyroid cancer or a benign thyroid nodule (not recorded which). Some clones in this sample may be carry-over from other donors' samples.

Here the CDR3 reads CASSPVTKVGITDTQYF. The CDR3 nucleotides read TGTGCCAGCAGTCCAGTGACCAAAGTGGGGATCACAGATACGCAGTATTTT. The J gene is TRBJ2-3, the V gene TRBV28, with D unclear. With 5 bases removed from V and 2 bases from J, the gap between germline ends came to 20 bases. CDR1 is MDHEN and CDR2 is SYDVKM in the germline V gene. This CDR3 has 17 amino acids. Full variable domain (rest looked up from reference TRBV28 and TRBJ2-3): DVKVTQSSRYLVKRTGEKVFLECVQDMDHENMFWYRQDPGLGLRLIYFSYDVKMKEKGDIPEGYSVSREKKERFSLILESASTNQTSMYLCASSPVTKVGITDTQYFGPGTRLTVL.

This clone came up many times. The chain employs TRBV20-1 and TRBJ1-1; TRBD1 is a possible D gene (6 bases). Per germline, CDR1 DFQATT and CDR2 SNEGSKA (reference sequence). The CDR3 extends over 15 amino acids. The CDR3 reads CNTSGGAAMNTEAFF. CDR3 in DNA: TGCAATACCTCGGGGGGGGCAGCTATGAACACTGAAGCTTTCTTT.

The chain carries TRBV7-2 and TRBJ1-2, with D unresolved. CDR3 length equals 15 residues. Between the trimmed V and J ends, which lost 5 bases and 0 bases, there was a span of 13 bases. Looked up from germline, CDR1 is SGHTA and CDR2 is FQGNSA. CDR3 in amino acids: CASSPPDTANYGYTF. As DNA, the CDR3 is TGTGCCAGCAGCCCCCCCGACACGGCTAACTATGGCTACACCTTC.

The V call is TRBV4-2, the J call TRBJ2-3; 9 positions agree with TRBD2. Germline V gene lookup returns CDR1 LGHNA and CDR2 YNFKEQ. CDR3 length: 17 residues. V was pared by 1 base and J by 0 bases, with 5 bases of the junction left unmatched. CDR3 residues: CASSQGRTSVSTDTQYF. The CDR3 region has the DNA TGTGCCAGCAGCCAAGGGCGGACTAGCGTTAGCACAGATACGCAGTATTTT.

Relative to its sample, this clone is medium-sized (0.01 to 0.1%). V gene TRBV20-1 combines with J gene TRBJ2-1; TRBD2 matches at 9 bases. The germline V gene encodes CDR1 DFQATT and CDR2 SNEGSKA (reference sequence). Unmatched junction bases numbered 3, after V lost 0 bases and J lost 6 bases. The length of the CDR3 is 14 residues. CDR3 in amino acids: CSARDSGRGNEQFF. The DNA of the CDR3 is TGCAGTGCTAGAGATAGCGGGAGAGGCAATGAGCAGTTCTTC.

This clone rates as medium-sized. The J gene is TRBJ2-2, the V gene TRBV27; D is uncertain. The CDR3 spans 13 residues. V lost 5 bases and J 2 bases, leaving 6 bases between the germline ends. CDR1 MNHEY and CDR2 SMNVEV come from the germline V gene (reference sequence). CDR3 coding DNA: TGTGCCAGCAGTCCCTATAACACCGGGGAGCTGTTTTTT. It yields the protein CASSPYNTGELFF.

This clone was detected ten times or more. V usage is TRBV5-1 and J usage is TRBJ1-2, with D hard to call. Germline-derived CDR1 and CDR2 are SGHRS and YFSETQ. This CDR3 comprises 12 residues. V lost 3 bases to trimming and J lost 4 bases, with 7 bases between them. For the CDR3, the DNA is TGCGCCAGCAGCTGGGAAGGCTATGGCTACACCTTC. Translation: CASSWEGYGYTF.

Many counts were recorded for this clone. The V gene is TRBV20-1, the J gene TRBJ2-6; D is undetermined. V was shortened by 6 bases and J by 0 bases, with 9 bases between the two germline ends. Germline loops: CDR1 DFQATT, CDR2 SNEGSKA (reference sequence). CDR3 length: 14 residues. The chain's CDR3 is CSAPRNSGANVLTF. CDR3 DNA sequence: TGCAGTGCCCCAAGGAACTCTGGGGCCAACGTCCTGACTTTC.

This clone was picked up many times. The CDR3 protein is CASSFLVLTDTQYF. CDR3 nucleotide sequence: TGTGCCAGCAGTTTTTTGGTCCTCACAGATACGCAGTATTTT. The genes are TRBV12-3 or TRBV12-4 and TRBJ2-3; D gene uncertain. The CDR3 has 14 residues. The ends were cut back, 3 bases at V and 2 bases at J, with 9 bases in the middle.

This clone showed up many times. The V call is TRBV20-1, the J call TRBJ2-1; possible D gene TRBD2, 6 bases. The ends were cut back, 6 bases at V and 1 base at J, with 13 bases in the middle. This CDR3 is 14 amino acids long. Germline CDR1 is DFQATT and CDR2 is SNEGSKA (reference sequence). The CDR3 DNA reads TGCAGTGCAGAGAACGGGAGATCCTACAATGAGCAGTTCTTC. Protein product: CSAENGRSYNEQFF.

This clone has more than one count but fewer than ten. An end of the junction differs from the germline gene, which may be a read error. This chain links TRBV11-2 with TRBJ2-1; 9 bases agree with TRBD1. In germline, CDR1 is SGHAT, CDR2 FQNNGV. This CDR3 spans 18 amino acids. CDR3 DNA: TGTGCCAGCAGCCGACCACCCTTCGAGGACAGGGGAACGTATGATCAGTTCTTC. This translates into CASSRPPFEDRGTYDQFF.

This clone was counted at least ten times. The chain has TRBV14 and TRBJ2-5; tentatively, D is TRBD1 (6 bases). This CDR3 contains 14 residues. Germline V lookup: CDR1 SGHDN, CDR2 FVKESK. Trimming stripped 4 bases from V and 5 bases from J, with 14 bases between. CDR3 in amino acids: CASSLTGLAETQYF. CDR3 nucleotides: TGTGCCAGCAGCCTAACAGGGTTGGCGGAGACCCAGTACTTC.

The table lists this clone with many counts. The V call is TRBV19, the J call TRBJ2-1, with TRBD2 matching over 11 bases. V dropped 4 bases and J dropped 6; count of bases not matched to a gene: 5. The CDR3 extends over 15 amino acids. Germline loops: CDR1 LNHDA, CDR2 SQIVND (reference sequence). CDR3 residues: CASSTLAGVGNEQFF. Written as DNA, the CDR3 is TGTGCCAGTAGTACACTAGCGGGAGTTGGCAATGAGCAGTTCTTC.

This clone has ten or more counts. The sample holds other DNA sequences that translate to the same CDR3. The chain is built from TRBV11-2 and TRBJ2-7, with D maybe TRBD1 (6 bases). V lost 4 bases and J lost 0, with 13 bases in between. This CDR3 has 15 residues. Germline loops: CDR1 SGHAT, CDR2 FQNNGV. The CDR3 coding sequence is TGTGCCAGCAGCTCGATCCGGGACAACTCCTACGAGCAGTACTTC. It specifies CASSSIRDNSYEQYF.

This clone has ten or more counts. V gene TRBV13 combines with J gene TRBJ2-7; the D is unclear. Deletions cut 4 bases from V and 3 bases from J, with 7 bases between. CDR3 length equals 12 residues. Per the germline V gene, CDR1 is PRHDT and CDR2 is FYEKMQ (reference sequence). This CDR3 reads CASSWVGYEQYF. The DNA of the CDR3 is TGTGCCAGCAGCTGGGTCGGCTACGAGCAGTACTTC.

This clone was recorded many times. The genes are TRBV12-3 or TRBV12-4 and TRBJ2-4; D may be TRBD1 (6 bases). V was cut by 3 bases and J by 6 bases, with 15 bases left in between. CDR3 length equals 15 residues. CDR3 sequence reads: CASSLGRGVLNIQYF. Written as DNA, the CDR3 is TGTGCCAGCAGTTTGGGCAGGGGCGTGCTAAACATTCAGTACTTC.

V and J are TRBV2 and TRBJ2-1; the match to TRBD2 covers 9 bases. The CDR3 contains 13 residues. Unmatched junction bases numbered 6, after V lost 6 bases and J lost 9 bases. Germline loops: CDR1 SNHLY, CDR2 FYNNEI. The CDR3: CASRLAGEGEQFF. In DNA form, the CDR3 reads TGTGCCAGCAGGTTAGCGGGAGAGGGTGAGCAGTTCTTC.

At least ten counts were recorded for this clone. The chain uses TRBV29-1 and TRBJ1-1; a weak D match, TRBD1 (5 bases). The V gene lost 8 bases and the J gene lost 6 bases, with 13 bases spanning the gap. This CDR3 has 11 residues. Germline CDR1 reads SQVTM; CDR2 reads ANQGSEA. CDR3 DNA sequence: TGCAGCACGCGACAGCCGTCTGAAGCTTTCTTT. The encoded protein is CSTRQPSEAFF.

This clone was observed many times. The rearrangement joins TRBV6-5 to TRBJ2-5; 9 bases are shared with TRBD1. Trimming cost V 4 bases and J 4 bases; bases outside gene matches: 7. The CDR3 totals 15 residues. Per germline, CDR1 MNHEY and CDR2 SVGAGI. Here the CDR3 DNA reads TGTGCCAGCAGTTTCTCGGGACAGGGAGTAGAGACCCAGTACTTC. Translating it yields CASSFSGQGVETQYF.

This clone was observed many times. V usage is TRBV30 and J usage is TRBJ2-7, with no clear D. The CDR3 is 13 residues long. The V and J ends lost 0 bases and 3 bases respectively, with 9 bases between them. The germline CDR1 and CDR2 sequences are GTSNPN and SVGIG (reference sequence). As DNA, the CDR3 is TGTGCCTGGAGTGTAAACCGAAACTACGAGCAGTACTTC. This codes for CAWSVNRNYEQYF.

By sample fraction, this clone is medium-sized. This chain links TRBV4-3 with TRBJ2-6; 8 bases are a match to TRBD2. CDR3 length: 15 residues. J gave up 7 bases and V 4 bases, and 6 bases lay outside the gene matches. Germline CDR1 and CDR2: LGHNA and YSLEER. CDR3 coding DNA: TGCGCCAGCAGCCCCGGAGCGGGGGACGCCAACGTCCTGACTTTC. Amino acids: CASSPGAGDANVLTF.